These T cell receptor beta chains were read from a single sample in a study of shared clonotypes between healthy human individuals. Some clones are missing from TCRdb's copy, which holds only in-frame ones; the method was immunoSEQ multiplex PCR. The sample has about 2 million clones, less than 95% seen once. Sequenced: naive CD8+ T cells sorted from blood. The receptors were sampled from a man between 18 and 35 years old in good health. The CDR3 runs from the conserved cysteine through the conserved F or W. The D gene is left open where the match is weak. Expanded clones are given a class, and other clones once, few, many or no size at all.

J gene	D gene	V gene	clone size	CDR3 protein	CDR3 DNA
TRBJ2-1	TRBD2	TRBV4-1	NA	CASSQDASGIYNEQFF	TGCGCCAGCAGCCAAGATGCAAGCGGGATTTACAATGAGCAGTTCTTC
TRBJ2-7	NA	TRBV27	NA	CASSLRFGYEQYF	TGTGCCAGCAGTCTGAGGTTTGGCTACGAGCAGTACTTC
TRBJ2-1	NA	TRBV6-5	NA	CASRPRDYHNEQFF	TGTGCCAGCAGGCCACGTGACTATCACAATGAGCAGTTCTTC
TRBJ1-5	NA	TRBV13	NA	CASSLGRGTSQPQHF	TGTGCCAGCAGCTTAGGGAGGGGGACATCTCAGCCCCAGCATTTT
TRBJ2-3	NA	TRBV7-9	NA	CASTSSGTADTQYF	TGTGCCAGCACCTCTTCTGGGACGGCAGATACGCAGTATTTT
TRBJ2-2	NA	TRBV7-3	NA	CASSLLGRELFF	TGTGCCAGCAGCTTACTGGGCAGGGAGCTGTTTTTT
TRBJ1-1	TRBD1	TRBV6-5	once	CASSYSTGEVNTEAFF	TGTGCCAGCAGTTACTCGACAGGGGAGGTAAACACTGAAGCTTTCTTT
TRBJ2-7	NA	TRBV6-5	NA	CASSYGGGEQYF	TGTGCCAGCAGTTATGGGGGAGGCGAGCAGTACTTC
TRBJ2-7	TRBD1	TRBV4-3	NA	CASSQGQGAWEQYF	TGCGCCAGCAGCCAAGGACAGGGGGCTTGGGAGCAGTACTTC
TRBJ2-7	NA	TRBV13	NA	CASSPGTYAYEQYF	TGTGCCAGCAGCCCCGGGACTTATGCCTACGAGCAGTACTTC
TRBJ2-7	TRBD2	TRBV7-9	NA	CASSPSGGYYSYEQYF	TGTGCCAGCAGTCCCAGCGGGGGGTACTACTCCTACGAGCAGTACTTC
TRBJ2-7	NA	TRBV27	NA	CASSLGQPPSEQYF	TGTGCCAGCAGCTTAGGACAACCTCCGTCCGAGCAGTACTTC
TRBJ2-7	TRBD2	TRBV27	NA	CASSLAGPTYEQYF	TGTGCCAGCAGCCTAGCGGGGCCTACCTACGAGCAGTACTTC
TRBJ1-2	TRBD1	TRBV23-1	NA	CASSYRDRLVRYTF	TGCGCCAGCAGTTACAGGGACAGGTTAGTTCGCTACACCTTC
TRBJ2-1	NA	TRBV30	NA	CAWSHESSYNEQFF	TGTGCCTGGAGTCATGAGAGCTCCTACAATGAGCAGTTCTTC
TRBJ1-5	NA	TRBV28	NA	CASRPGPRDSNQPQHF	TGTGCCAGCAGGCCGGGCCCGAGGGATAGCAATCAGCCCCAGCATTTT
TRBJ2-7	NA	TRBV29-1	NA	CSVEDEGEQYF	TGCAGCGTTGAAGATGAAGGCGAGCAGTACTTC
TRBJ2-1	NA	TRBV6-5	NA	CASSYSMNEQFF	TGTGCCAGCAGTTACTCGATGAATGAGCAGTTCTTC
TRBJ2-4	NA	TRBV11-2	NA	CASSHPEVLAKNIQYF	TGTGCCAGCAGCCACCCTGAGGTGCTAGCCAAAAACATTCAGTACTTC
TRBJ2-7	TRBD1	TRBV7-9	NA	CASSLTGTGAYEQYF	TGTGCCAGCAGCTTAACCGGGACAGGAGCCTACGAGCAGTACTTC
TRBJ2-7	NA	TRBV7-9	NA	CASSLGSEGPYEQYF	TGTGCCAGCAGCCTCGGGTCCGAAGGTCCCTACGAGCAGTACTTC
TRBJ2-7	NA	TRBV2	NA	CASSEGIYEQYF	TGTGCCAGCAGCGAGGGGATCTACGAGCAGTACTTC
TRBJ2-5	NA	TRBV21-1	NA	CASSKGLWLRKSQETQYF	TGTGCCAGCAGCAAAGGACTGTGGCTAAGAAAGTCTCAAGAGACCCAGTACTTC
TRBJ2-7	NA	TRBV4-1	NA	CASSQKYEQYF	TGCGCCAGCAGCCAAAAATACGAGCAGTACTTC
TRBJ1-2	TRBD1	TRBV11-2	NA	CASRPGTGYGYTF	TGTGCCAGCAGACCCGGGACAGGCTATGGCTACACCTTC
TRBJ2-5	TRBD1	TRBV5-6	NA	CASSFSFSGGQETQYF	TGTGCCAGCAGCTTTTCTTTCTCAGGGGGACAAGAGACCCAGTACTTC
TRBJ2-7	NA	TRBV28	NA	CASSPTVNSYEQYF	TGTGCCAGCAGTCCGACAGTTAACTCCTACGAGCAGTACTTC
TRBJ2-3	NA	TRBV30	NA	CAWSRTGADTDTQYF	TGTGCCTGGAGTCGAACGGGGGCCGACACAGATACGCAGTATTTT
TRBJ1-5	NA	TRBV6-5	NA	CASSPDGGRPQHF	TGTGCCAGCAGCCCTGATGGGGGGCGGCCCCAGCATTTT
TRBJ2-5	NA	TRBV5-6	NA	CASSLRDIQETQYF	TGTGCCAGCAGCTTGAGGGACATACAAGAGACCCAGTACTTC
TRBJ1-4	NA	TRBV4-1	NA	CASSRSPRGPLATNEKLFF	TGCGCCAGCAGCCGTTCCCCGCGGGGACCCCTTGCAACTAATGAAAAACTGTTTTTT
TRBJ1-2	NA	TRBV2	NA	CASNEGQGYTF	TGTGCCAGCAATGAGGGGCAGGGCTACACCTTC
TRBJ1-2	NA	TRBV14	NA	CASSQEDWGIYGYTF	TGTGCCAGCAGCCAAGAGGATTGGGGGATCTATGGCTACACCTTC
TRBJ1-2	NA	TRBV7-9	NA	CASSQDFNYGYTF	TGTGCCAGCAGCCAGGACTTTAACTATGGCTACACCTTC
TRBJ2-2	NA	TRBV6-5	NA	CASSYSGGNTGELFF	TGTGCCAGCAGTTACTCCGGGGGTAACACCGGGGAGCTGTTTTTT
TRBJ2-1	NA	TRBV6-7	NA	CASSYTEGGAVGGRINEQFF	TGTGCCAGCAGTTACACAGAGGGAGGCGCAGTAGGCGGGCGAATCAATGAGCAGTTCTTC
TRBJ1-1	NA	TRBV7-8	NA	CASSLINGDTEAFF	TGTGCCAGCAGCTTAATTAACGGGGACACTGAAGCTTTCTTT